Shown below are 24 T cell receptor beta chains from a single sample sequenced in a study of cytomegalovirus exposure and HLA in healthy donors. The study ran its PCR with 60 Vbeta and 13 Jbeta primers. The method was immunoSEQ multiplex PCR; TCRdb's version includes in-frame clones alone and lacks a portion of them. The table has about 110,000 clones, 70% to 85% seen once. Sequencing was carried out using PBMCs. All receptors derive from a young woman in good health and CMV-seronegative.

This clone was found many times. CDR3 amino acids: CASSPTGTANQPQHF. For the CDR3, the DNA is TGCGCCAGCAGCCCTACCGGGACAGCTAATCAGCCCCAGCATTTT. This chain uses TRBV4-3 with TRBJ1-5; 7 nucleotides line up with TRBD1. CDR3 length equals 15 residues. Germline values: CDR1 LGHNA, CDR2 YSLEER. V was pared by 4 bases and J by 4 bases, with 7 bases of the junction left unmatched.

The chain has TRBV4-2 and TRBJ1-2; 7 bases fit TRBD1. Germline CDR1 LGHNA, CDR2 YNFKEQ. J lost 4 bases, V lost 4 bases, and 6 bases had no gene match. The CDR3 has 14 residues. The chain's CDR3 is CASSPPGQLYGYTF. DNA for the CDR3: TGTGCCAGCAGCCCGCCGGGACAGCTCTATGGCTACACCTTC.

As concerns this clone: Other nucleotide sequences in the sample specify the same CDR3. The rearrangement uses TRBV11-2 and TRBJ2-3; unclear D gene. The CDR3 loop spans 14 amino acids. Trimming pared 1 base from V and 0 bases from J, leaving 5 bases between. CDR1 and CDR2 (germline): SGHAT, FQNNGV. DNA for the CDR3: TGTGCCAGCAGCTTAGGTTTAAGCACAGATACGCAGTATTTT. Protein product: CASSLGLSTDTQYF.

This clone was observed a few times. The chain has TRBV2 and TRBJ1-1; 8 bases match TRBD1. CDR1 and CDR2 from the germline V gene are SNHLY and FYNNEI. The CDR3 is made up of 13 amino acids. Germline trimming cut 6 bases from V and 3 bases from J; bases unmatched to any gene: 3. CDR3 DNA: TGTGCCAGCAGCAGGGGGCGATACACTGAAGCTTTCTTT. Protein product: CASSRGRYTEAFF.

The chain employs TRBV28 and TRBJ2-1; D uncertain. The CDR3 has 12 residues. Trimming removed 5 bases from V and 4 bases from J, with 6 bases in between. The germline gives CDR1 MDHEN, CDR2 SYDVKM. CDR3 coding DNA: TGTGCCAGCAGTCTGAGATACAATGAGCAGTTCTTC. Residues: CASSLRYNEQFF.

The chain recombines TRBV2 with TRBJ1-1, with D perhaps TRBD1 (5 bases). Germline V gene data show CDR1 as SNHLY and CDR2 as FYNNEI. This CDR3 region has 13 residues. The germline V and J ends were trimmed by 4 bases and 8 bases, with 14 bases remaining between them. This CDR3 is CASSVVLAGEAFF. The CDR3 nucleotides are TGTGCCAGCAGTGTCGTTCTGGCAGGGGAAGCTTTCTTT.

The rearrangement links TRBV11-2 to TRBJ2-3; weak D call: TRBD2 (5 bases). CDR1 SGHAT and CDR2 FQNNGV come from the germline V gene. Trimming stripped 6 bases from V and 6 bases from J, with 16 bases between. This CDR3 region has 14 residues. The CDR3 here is CASSLLVNLDTQYF. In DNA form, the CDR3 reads TGTGCCAGCAGTCTACTAGTTAATTTGGATACGCAGTATTTT.

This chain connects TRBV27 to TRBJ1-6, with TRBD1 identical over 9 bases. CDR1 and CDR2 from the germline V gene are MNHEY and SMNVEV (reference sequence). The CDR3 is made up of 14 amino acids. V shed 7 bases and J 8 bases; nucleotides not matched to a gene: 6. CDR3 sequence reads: CASTDGTGYSPLHF. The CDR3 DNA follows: TGTGCCAGCACCGATGGGACAGGGTATTCACCCCTCCACTTT.

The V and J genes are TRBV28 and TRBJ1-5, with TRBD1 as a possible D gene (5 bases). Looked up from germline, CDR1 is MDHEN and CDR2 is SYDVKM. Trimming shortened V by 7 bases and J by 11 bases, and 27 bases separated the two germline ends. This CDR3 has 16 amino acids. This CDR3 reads CASKKGPGGRGRAQHF. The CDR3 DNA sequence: TGTGCCAGCAAAAAGGGGCCGGGGGGTCGAGGTAGAGCCCAGCATTTT.

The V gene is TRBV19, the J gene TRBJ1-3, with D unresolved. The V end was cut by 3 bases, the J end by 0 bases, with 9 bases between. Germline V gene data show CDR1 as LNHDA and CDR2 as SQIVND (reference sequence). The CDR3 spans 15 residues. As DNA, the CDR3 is TGTGCCAGTAGTATTGCAGGACTCTCTGGAAACACCATATATTTT. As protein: CASSIAGLSGNTIYF.

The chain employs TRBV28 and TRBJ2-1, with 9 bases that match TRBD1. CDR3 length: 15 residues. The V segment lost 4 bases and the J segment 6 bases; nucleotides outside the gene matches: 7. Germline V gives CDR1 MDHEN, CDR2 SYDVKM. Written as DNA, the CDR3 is TGTGCCAGCAGTTCTTATGGGACAGGGCGCAATGAGCAGTTCTTC. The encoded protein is CASSSYGTGRNEQFF.

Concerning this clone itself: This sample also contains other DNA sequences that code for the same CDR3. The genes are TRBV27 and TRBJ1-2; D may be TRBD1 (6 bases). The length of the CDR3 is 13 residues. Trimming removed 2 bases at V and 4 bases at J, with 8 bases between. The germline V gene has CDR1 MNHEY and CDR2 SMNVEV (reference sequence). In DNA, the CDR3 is TGTGCCAGCAGTTTAGGACAGTCCTATGGCTACACCTTC. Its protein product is CASSLGQSYGYTF.

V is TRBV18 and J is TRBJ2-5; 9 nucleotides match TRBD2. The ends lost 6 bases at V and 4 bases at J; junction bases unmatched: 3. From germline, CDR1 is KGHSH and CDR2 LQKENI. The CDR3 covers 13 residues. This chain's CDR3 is CASSPGLAETQYF. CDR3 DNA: TGTGCCAGCTCCCCGGGACTAGCAGAGACCCAGTACTTC.

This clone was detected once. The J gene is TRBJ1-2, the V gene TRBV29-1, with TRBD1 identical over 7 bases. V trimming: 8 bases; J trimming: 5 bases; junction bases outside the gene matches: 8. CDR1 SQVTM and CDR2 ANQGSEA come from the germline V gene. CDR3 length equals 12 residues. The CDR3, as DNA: TGCAGCCTAACCGGGACAGAATATGGCTACACCTTC. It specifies CSLTGTEYGYTF.

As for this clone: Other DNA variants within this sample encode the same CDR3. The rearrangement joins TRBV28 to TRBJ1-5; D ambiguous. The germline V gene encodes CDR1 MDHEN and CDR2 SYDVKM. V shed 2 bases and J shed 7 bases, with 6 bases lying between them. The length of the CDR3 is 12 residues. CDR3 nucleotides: TGTGCCAGCAGTTTAGGTGGCCAGCCCCAGCATTTT. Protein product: CASSLGGQPQHF.

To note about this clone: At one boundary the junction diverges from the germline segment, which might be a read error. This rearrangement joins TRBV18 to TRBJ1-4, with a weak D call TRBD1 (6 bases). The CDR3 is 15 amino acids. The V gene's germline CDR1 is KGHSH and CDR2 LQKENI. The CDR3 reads CVSSQNRATNEKLFF. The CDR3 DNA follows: TGTGTCAGCTCACAAAACAGGGCAACTAATGAAAAACTGTTTTTT.

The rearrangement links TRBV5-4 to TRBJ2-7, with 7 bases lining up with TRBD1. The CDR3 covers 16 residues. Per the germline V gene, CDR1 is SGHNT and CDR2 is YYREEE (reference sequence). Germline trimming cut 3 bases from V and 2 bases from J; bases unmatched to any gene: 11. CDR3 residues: CASSSLGTDLPYEQYV. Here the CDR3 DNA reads TGTGCCAGCAGCTCTCTAGGGACAGACCTTCCCTACGAGCAGTACGTC.

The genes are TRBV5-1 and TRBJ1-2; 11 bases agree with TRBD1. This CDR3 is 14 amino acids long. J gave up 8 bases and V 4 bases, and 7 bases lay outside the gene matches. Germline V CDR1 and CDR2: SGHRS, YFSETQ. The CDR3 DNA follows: TGCGCCAGCAGCCCGGGGACAGGGGGGGCCGGCTACACCTTC. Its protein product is CASSPGTGGAGYTF.

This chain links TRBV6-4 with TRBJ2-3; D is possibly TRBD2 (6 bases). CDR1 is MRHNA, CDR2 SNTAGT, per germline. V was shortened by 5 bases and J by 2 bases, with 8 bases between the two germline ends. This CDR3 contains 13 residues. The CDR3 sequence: CASSRGFTDTQYF. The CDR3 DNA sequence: TGTGCCAGCAGTCGGGGGTTCACAGATACGCAGTATTTT.

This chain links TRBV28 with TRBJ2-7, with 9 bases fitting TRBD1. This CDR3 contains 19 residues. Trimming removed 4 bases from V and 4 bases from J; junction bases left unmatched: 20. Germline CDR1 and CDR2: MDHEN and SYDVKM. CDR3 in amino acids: CASSSLGQGRDSGGYEQYF. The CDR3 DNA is TGTGCCAGCAGTTCCCTCGGACAGGGGAGGGACTCTGGCGGTTACGAGCAGTACTTC.

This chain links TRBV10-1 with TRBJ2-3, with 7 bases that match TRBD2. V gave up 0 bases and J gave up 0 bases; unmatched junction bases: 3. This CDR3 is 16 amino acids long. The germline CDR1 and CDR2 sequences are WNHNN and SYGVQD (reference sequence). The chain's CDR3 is CASSESPSGSTDTQYF. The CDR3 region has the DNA TGCGCCAGCAGTGAGTCCCCTAGCGGAAGCACAGATACGCAGTATTTT.

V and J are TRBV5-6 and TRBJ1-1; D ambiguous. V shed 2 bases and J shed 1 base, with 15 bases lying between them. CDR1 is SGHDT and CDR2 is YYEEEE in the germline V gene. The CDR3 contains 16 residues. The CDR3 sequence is CASSLYPRARNTEAFF. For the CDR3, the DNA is TGTGCCAGCAGCTTATATCCCCGCGCTCGGAACACTGAAGCTTTCTTT. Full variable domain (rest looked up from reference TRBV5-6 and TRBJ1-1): DAGVTQSPTHLIKTRGQQVTLRCSPKSGHDTVSWYQQALGQGPQFIFQYYEEEERQRGNFPDRFSGHQFPNYSSELNVNALLLGDSALYLCASSLYPRARNTEAFFGQGTRLTVV.

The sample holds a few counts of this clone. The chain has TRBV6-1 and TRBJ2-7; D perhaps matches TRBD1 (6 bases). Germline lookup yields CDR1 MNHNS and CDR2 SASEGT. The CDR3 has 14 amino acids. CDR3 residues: CVTKVNAGVNEQYV. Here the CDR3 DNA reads TGTGTTACCAAAGTTAACGCAGGGGTGAACGAGCAGTACGTC.

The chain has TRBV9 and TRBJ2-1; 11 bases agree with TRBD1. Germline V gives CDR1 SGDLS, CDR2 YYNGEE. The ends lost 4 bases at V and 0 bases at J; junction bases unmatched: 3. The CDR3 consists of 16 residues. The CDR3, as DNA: TGTGCCAGCAGCCGGACAGGGGGCTACTCCTACAATGAGCAGTTCTTC. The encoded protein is CASSRTGGYSYNEQFF.